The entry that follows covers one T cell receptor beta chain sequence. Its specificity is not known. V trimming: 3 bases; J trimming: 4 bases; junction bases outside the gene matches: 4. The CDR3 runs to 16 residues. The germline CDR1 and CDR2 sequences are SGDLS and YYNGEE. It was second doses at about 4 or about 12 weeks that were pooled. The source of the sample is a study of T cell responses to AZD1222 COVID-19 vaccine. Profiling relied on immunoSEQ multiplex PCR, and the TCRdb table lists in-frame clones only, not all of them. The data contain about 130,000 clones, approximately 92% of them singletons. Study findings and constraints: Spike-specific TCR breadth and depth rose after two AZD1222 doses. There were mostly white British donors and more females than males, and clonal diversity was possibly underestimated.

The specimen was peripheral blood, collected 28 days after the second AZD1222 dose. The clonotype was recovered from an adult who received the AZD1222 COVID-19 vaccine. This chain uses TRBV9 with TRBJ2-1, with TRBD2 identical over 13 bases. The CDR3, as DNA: TGTGCCAGCAGCGAGAGGGGACTAGCGGGATACAATGAGCAGTTCTTC. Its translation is CASSERGLAGYNEQFF. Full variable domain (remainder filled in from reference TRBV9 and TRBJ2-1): DSGVTQTPKHLITATGQRVTLRCSPRSGDLSVYWYQQSLDQGLQFLIQYYNGEERAKGNILERFSAQQFPDLHSELNLSSLELGDSALYFCASSERGLAGYNEQFFGPGTRLTVL.